This T cell receptor beta chain originates from a study of blood T cell repertoires in COVID-19. Study as a whole: From T cells, B-cell-depleted T cells, or PBMCs came the material, which was cDNA or gDNA.

Germline V gene lookup returns CDR1 SGHRS and CDR2 YFSETQ. V was clipped by 1 base and J by 5 bases, with 7 bases between them. There are 13 residues in the CDR3. Membership in each cohort depended on participant-reported clinical history. Produced via immunoSEQ multiplex PCR; TCRdb's table is partial and in-frame only. The data show about 210,000 clones, about 91% seen once. This clonotype was sampled from a middle-aged woman with acute COVID-19. Sequencing used PBMCs or T cells enriched from blood (not recorded which). The genes are TRBV5-1 and TRBJ1-5; maybe TRBD1 (6 bases). The CDR3 loop is CASSLSGDQPQHF. The CDR3 nucleotides read TGCGCCAGCAGCTTGTCAGGGGATCAGCCCCAGCATTTT.